This T cell receptor (beta chain) is drawn from a study of response to subunit inactivated influenza vaccine. This clonotype was seen more than once but under ten times. Its target is unknown. Germline CDR1 and CDR2: LGHDT and YNNKEL (reference sequence). The CDR3 length is 15 residues. The ends lost 4 bases at V and 8 bases at J; junction bases unmatched: 9. TCRdb ran MiXCR on the RT-PCR reads and lists one entry per CDR3 protein. The table lists over 650,000 distinct CDR3 sequences, less than 20% of them singletons, with approximately 10% in the top ten. Study-wide results and limits: The authors offered the suggestion that each seasonal influenza vaccination recruits few new T cells.

The origin of this receptor is a man in his fifties or sixties who received an inactivated influenza vaccine. The V gene is TRBV3-1, the J gene TRBJ2-1, with 9 bases matching TRBD1. The starting material was PBMCs from blood, obtained roughly 5 days after vaccination. The CDR3 sequence is CASSRPGQGIHEQFF. In DNA, the CDR3 is TGTGCCAGCAGCCGACCGGGACAGGGAATCCATGAGCAGTTCTTC.